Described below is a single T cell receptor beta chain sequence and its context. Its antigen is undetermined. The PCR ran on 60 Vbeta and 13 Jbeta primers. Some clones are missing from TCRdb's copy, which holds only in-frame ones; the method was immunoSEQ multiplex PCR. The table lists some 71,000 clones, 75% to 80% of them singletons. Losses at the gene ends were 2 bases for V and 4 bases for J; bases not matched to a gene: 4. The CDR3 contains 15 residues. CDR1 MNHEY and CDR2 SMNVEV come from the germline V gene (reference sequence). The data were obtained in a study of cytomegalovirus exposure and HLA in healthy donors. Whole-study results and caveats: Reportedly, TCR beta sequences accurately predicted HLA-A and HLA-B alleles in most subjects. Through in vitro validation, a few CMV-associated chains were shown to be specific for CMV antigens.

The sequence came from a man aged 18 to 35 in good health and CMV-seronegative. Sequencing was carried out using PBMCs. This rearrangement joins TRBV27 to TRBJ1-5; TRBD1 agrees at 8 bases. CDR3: CASSLGGQANQPQHF. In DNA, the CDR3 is TGTGCCAGCAGTTTAGGGGGACAGGCAAATCAGCCCCAGCATTTT.